The 14 T cell receptor beta chains below were found in one sample sequenced in a study of T cells in localized non-small cell lung cancer. Some clones are missing from TCRdb's copy, which holds only in-frame ones; the method was immunoSEQ multiplex PCR. The profile shows tens of thousands of clones, 81% of them singletons. This sample comprised peripheral blood, obtained before any cancer treatment. Source of these receptors: a man between 40 and 70 years old with stage III squamous cell lung carcinoma.

With regard to this clone: Its ends do not fully match the called genes, so a read error is possible. The same CDR3 also results from other DNA sequences found in this sample. The CDR3 sequence is CASSFPDSYEQYF. The DNA of the CDR3 is TGTGCCAGTAGCTTTCCAGACTCCTACGAGCAGTACTTC. V and J are TRBV5-4 and TRBJ2-7; no reliable D call. Looked up from germline, CDR1 is SGHNT and CDR2 is YYREEE (reference sequence). The CDR3 is 13 amino acids.

This clone appeared a single time. The CDR3 region is CASSPDGGSYNEQFF. The CDR3 DNA reads TGTGCCAGCAGTCCTGACGGTGGCTCCTACAATGAGCAGTTCTTC. This chain links TRBV28 with TRBJ2-1; D is unclear. This CDR3 has 15 amino acids. Trimming stripped 5 bases from V and 0 bases from J, with 11 bases between. The germline CDR1 and CDR2 sequences are MDHEN and SYDVKM.

The chain combines TRBV6-5 with TRBJ1-2; 9 nucleotides line up with TRBD1. Germline V lookup: CDR1 MNHEY, CDR2 SVGAGI. V lost 6 bases, J lost 6 bases, and 5 bases stayed unmatched. This CDR3 contains 13 residues. The CDR3 region is CASRPTGGDGYTF. The CDR3 nucleotides are TGTGCCAGCAGGCCGACAGGGGGAGATGGCTACACCTTC.

The chain links TRBV11-2 to TRBJ2-3, with a weak D call TRBD2 (7 bases). CDR1 is SGHAT, CDR2 FQNNGV, per germline. Trimming took 5 bases from V and 3 from J, leaving 15 bases between them. The CDR3 contains 15 residues. CDR3 protein: CASSPWGGPTDTQYF. Here the CDR3 DNA reads TGTGCCAGCAGCCCTTGGGGGGGGCCTACAGATACGCAGTATTTT.

The genes are TRBV28 and TRBJ1-1; D gene ambiguous. This CDR3 region has 11 residues. The V end lost 2 bases, the J end lost 8 bases, and 6 bases lay between the germline ends. Germline assignment: CDR1 MDHEN and CDR2 SYDVKM. The CDR3 DNA reads TGTGCCAGCAGTTTACAGCTAGAAGCTTTCTTT. Translating it yields CASSLQLEAFF.

The V and J genes are TRBV12-5 and TRBJ2-2; D remains ambiguous. V was shortened by 2 bases and J by 0 bases, with 4 bases between the two germline ends. Germline V gene sequence: CDR1 LGHNT, CDR2 FRNRAP. There are 14 residues in the CDR3. Here the CDR3 DNA reads TGTGCTAGTGGTTTGCCCACGAACACCGGGGAGCTGTTTTTT. Its translation is CASGLPTNTGELFF.

This clone has a single count. The chain carries TRBV9 and TRBJ2-2; 11 nucleotides match TRBD2. J was trimmed by 6 bases and V by 4 bases; bases with no gene match: 5. The germline V gene encodes CDR1 SGDLS and CDR2 YYNGEE. The CDR3 sequence is 15 residues long. For the CDR3, the DNA is TGTGCCAGCAGCACTAGCGGGGGAGGGGCCGGGGAGCTGTTTTTT. Translated: CASSTSGGGAGELFF. Drawing the rest from reference TRBV9 and TRBJ2-2, the complete variable domain is DSGVTQTPKHLITATGQRVTLRCSPRSGDLSVYWYQQSLDQGLQFLIQYYNGEERAKGNILERFSAQQFPDLHSELNLSSLELGDSALYFCASSTSGGGAGELFFGEGSRLTVL.

CDR3 loop: CASSQGGRDQPQHF. CDR3 DNA: TGCGCCAGCAGCCAAGGGGGCAGGGATCAGCCCCAGCATTTT. The gene calls are TRBV4-1 and TRBJ1-5, with TRBD1 as a possible D gene (5 bases). Germline CDR1 and CDR2: MGHRA and YSYEKL. Trimming shortened V by 1 base and J by 5 bases, and 9 bases separated the two germline ends. This CDR3 region has 14 residues.

The genes are TRBV7-9 and TRBJ2-3, with no clear D. V was cut by 7 bases and J by 0 bases, with 5 bases left in between. The CDR3 has 12 residues. The V gene's germline CDR1 is SEHNR and CDR2 FQNEAQ (reference sequence). CDR3 amino acids: CASTPSTDTQYF. The DNA of the CDR3 is TGTGCCAGCACTCCCAGCACAGATACGCAGTATTTT.

Worth noting for this clone: At one end, the junction sequence differs from germline, possibly due to a read error. This chain links TRBV6-1 with TRBJ1-2; TRBD1 matches 9 bases. Per the germline V gene, CDR1 is MNHNS and CDR2 is SASEGT. The CDR3 extends over 17 amino acids. Here the CDR3 reads CASSEVRDRVNNYGYTF. The DNA for the CDR3 is TGTGCCAGCAGCGAAGTCCGGGACAGGGTAAATAACTATGGCTACACCTTC.

The chain employs TRBV20-1 and TRBJ2-3; D gene uncertain. The germline V gene has CDR1 DFQATT and CDR2 SNEGSKA (reference sequence). With 0 bases removed from V and 5 bases from J, the gap between germline ends came to 3 bases. The CDR3 loop spans 11 amino acids. The CDR3 DNA reads TGCAGTGCTAGAGATCAAGATACGCAGTATTTT. Translating gives CSARDQDTQYF.

This clone has only a few counts. V is TRBV4-1 and J is TRBJ2-7; 14 bases are shared with TRBD2. Germline CDR1 and CDR2: MGHRA and YSYEKL. The CDR3 consists of 18 residues. With 0 bases clipped from V and 4 bases from J, the junction kept 8 bases outside the gene matches. The CDR3: CASSQDRGGLAGVYEQYF. The CDR3 DNA follows: TGCGCCAGCAGCCAAGATAGGGGGGGACTAGCGGGAGTGTACGAGCAGTACTTC.

The chain uses TRBV6-4 and TRBJ2-1; either TRBD1 or TRBD2 may fit D (5 bases each). CDR3 length equals 16 residues. Per germline, CDR1 MRHNA and CDR2 SNTAGT. The germline V and J ends were trimmed by 5 bases and 0 bases, with 14 bases remaining between them. CDR3 bases: TGTGCCAGCAGTTCTAAGAGGGGTGCCTCCTACAATGAGCAGTTCTTC. It specifies CASSSKRGASYNEQFF.

The chain combines TRBV4-1 with TRBJ1-1, with D possibly matching TRBD1 (6 bases). Germline lookup yields CDR1 MGHRA and CDR2 YSYEKL. The CDR3 covers 16 residues. V was clipped by 1 base and J by 4 bases, with 16 bases between them. The CDR3, as DNA: TGCGCCAGCAGCCAAGCGGTACAGGGAGTTGGCACTGAAGCTTTCTTT. Protein: CASSQAVQGVGTEAFF.